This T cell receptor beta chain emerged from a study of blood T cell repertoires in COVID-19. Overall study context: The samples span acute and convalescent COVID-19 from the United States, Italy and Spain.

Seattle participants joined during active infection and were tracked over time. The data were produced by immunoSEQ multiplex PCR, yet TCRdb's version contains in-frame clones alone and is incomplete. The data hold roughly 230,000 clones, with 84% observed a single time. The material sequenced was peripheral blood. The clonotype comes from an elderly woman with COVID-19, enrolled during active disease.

CDR3 protein: CASNLQGFGYTF. As DNA, the CDR3 is TGTGCCAGCAACCTACAGGGGTTTGGCTACACCTTC. The chain combines TRBV28 with TRBJ1-2; 7 bases agree with TRBD1. Trimming cost V 7 bases and J 7 bases; bases outside gene matches: 6. Germline CDR1 reads MDHEN; CDR2 reads SYDVKM. CDR3 size: 12 residues.